These 24 T cell receptor beta chains share one sample of origin, sequenced in a study of cytomegalovirus exposure and HLA in healthy donors. 13 Jbeta primers and 60 Vbeta primers were used for the PCR. Generated by immunoSEQ multiplex PCR, the TCRdb table keeps only in-frame clones and is missing some. The table lists around 200,000 clones, approximately 78% of them singletons. Material for sequencing was PBMCs. These receptors came from a woman aged 18-29 years in good health and CMV-seronegative.

The J gene is TRBJ1-5, the V gene TRBV27; 8 bases align to TRBD1. The CDR3 consists of 14 residues. Germline V gene lookup returns CDR1 MNHEY and CDR2 SMNVEV (reference sequence). The V gene end was trimmed by 6 bases and the J gene end by 1 base; junction bases not matched to a gene: 2. In nucleotides, the CDR3 is TGTGCCAGCAGGACAGGGGCAAGCAATCAGCCCCAGCATTTT. Translated: CASRTGASNQPQHF.

The chain couples TRBV21-1 to TRBJ2-7; TRBD2 was called by the table and not checked on the DNA. TRBV21-1 is a known pseudogene. This CDR3 spans 10 amino acids. Here the CDR3 reads CALGRCEQYF. CDR3 sequence (DNA): TGTGCCCTAGGGAGGTGCGAGCAGTACTTC.

V gene TRBV6-6 combines with J gene TRBJ2-6; 9 bases fit TRBD1. The junction had 6 bases not matched to a gene; V was cut back by 5 bases and J by 4 bases. CDR3 length: 16 residues. Looked up from germline, CDR1 is MNHNY and CDR2 is SVGAGI (reference sequence). The DNA of the CDR3 is TGTGCCAGCAGTGCAACAGGGGGCACAGGGGCCAACGTCCTGACTTTC. It specifies CASSATGGTGANVLTF.

The chain joins TRBV5-1 to TRBJ2-7, with 12 bases identical to TRBD2. CDR1 is SGHRS, CDR2 YFSETQ, per germline. Losses at the gene ends were 0 bases for V and 0 bases for J; bases not matched to a gene: 10. CDR3 length equals 19 residues. In DNA, the CDR3 is TGCGCCAGCAGCTTGGATTGGGGACTAGCGGGCCTCAGCTCCTACGAGCAGTACTTC. Its translation is CASSLDWGLAGLSSYEQYF.

The V and J genes are TRBV5-6 and TRBJ2-3, with 7 bases lining up with TRBD1. V lost 3 bases and J lost 3; bases outside the gene matches: 7. CDR3 length: 15 residues. CDR1 and CDR2 (germline): SGHDT, YYEEEE. In nucleotides, the CDR3 is TGTGCCAGCAGCTCCTTGACAGGGAGTACAGATACGCAGTATTTT. Translated, it gives CASSSLTGSTDTQYF.

The chain recombines TRBV5-1 with TRBJ2-1; 10 nucleotides agree with TRBD2. The CDR3 is 15 amino acids. Germline-derived CDR1 and CDR2 are SGHRS and YFSETQ. V dropped 4 bases and J dropped 2; count of bases not matched to a gene: 3. The CDR3, as DNA: TGCGCCAGCAGCGTGGGACTAGCGACCTACAATGAGCAGTTCTTC. Translation: CASSVGLATYNEQFF.

The chain employs TRBV25-1 and TRBJ1-4; possible D gene TRBD1, 6 bases. Trimming left V 1 base short and J 8 bases short, with 11 bases between. The CDR3 sequence is 14 residues long. CDR1 and CDR2 from the germline V gene are MGHDK and SYGVNS. The DNA for the CDR3 is TGTGCCAGCAGTGAATCGGACAGAGGCGAAAAACTGTTTTTT. It is translated as CASSESDRGEKLFF.

This chain's CDR3 is CATSSPGNTETQYF. DNA of the CDR3: TGTGCCACCAGCAGCCCGGGAAATACGGAGACCCAGTACTTC. The chain employs TRBV15 and TRBJ2-5; tentative D call: TRBD2 (5 bases). V lost 3 bases and J 5 bases, leaving 13 bases between the germline ends. Germline lookup yields CDR1 LNHNV and CDR2 YYDKDF (reference sequence). This CDR3 is built from 14 residues.

The rearrangement uses TRBV13 and TRBJ2-1, with D maybe TRBD1 (6 bases). Trimming removed 1 base at V and 2 bases at J, with 12 bases between. Germline CDR1 is PRHDT and CDR2 is FYEKMQ (reference sequence). The CDR3 spans 16 residues. CDR3 region: CASSLDPRGPYNEQFF. CDR3 bases: TGTGCCAGCAGCTTAGATCCCAGGGGACCCTACAATGAGCAGTTCTTC.

DNA of the CDR3: TGTGCCAGCAGTGACTCCGGGGGGGGCCTGTTGGGTACGCAGTATTTT. Protein product: CASSDSGGGLLGTQYF. V and J are TRBV6-4 and TRBJ2-3; TRBD2 agrees at 8 bases. The CDR3 contains 16 residues. V shed 0 bases, J shed 8 bases, and the junction held 10 bases outside the gene matches. Germline V gene lookup returns CDR1 MRHNA and CDR2 SNTAGT.

The sample holds one count of this clone. This chain joins TRBV6-5 and TRBJ2-5; possible D gene TRBD2, 5 bases. The germline CDR1 and CDR2 sequences are MNHEY and SVGAGI. The CDR3 is 14 residues long. V shed 2 bases and J shed 5 bases, with 12 bases lying between them. The DNA for the CDR3 is TGTGCCAGCAGTTACGTGGCTAGCCTGGAGACCCAGTACTTC. Protein sequence: CASSYVASLETQYF.

V usage is TRBV7-2 and J usage is TRBJ1-4; D may be TRBD1 (5 bases). This CDR3 spans 15 amino acids. Germline V lookup: CDR1 SGHTA, CDR2 FQGNSA. Trimming took off 4 bases at V and 7 bases at J, with 16 bases between the two ends. This CDR3 is CASSSANGGFEKLFF. CDR3 nucleotides: TGTGCCAGCAGCTCCGCGAACGGGGGTTTTGAAAAACTGTTTTTT.

This sequence joins TRBV5-6 and TRBJ2-1; tentative D call: TRBD1 (5 bases). The CDR3 totals 16 residues. The germline V and J ends were trimmed by 4 bases and 4 bases, with 18 bases remaining between them. CDR1 and CDR2 (germline): SGHDT, YYEEEE. CDR3 DNA: TGTGCCAGCAGCAATCCGGACACACCAGCTTACAATGAGCAGTTCTTC. Amino acid sequence: CASSNPDTPAYNEQFF.

The chain has TRBV30 and TRBJ1-1; no clear D gene. The germline V and J ends were trimmed by 5 bases and 4 bases, with 11 bases remaining between them. The CDR3 covers 12 residues. Germline CDR1 is GTSNPN and CDR2 is SVGIG (reference sequence). The CDR3: CAWSARGTEAFF. The DNA for the CDR3 is TGTGCCTGGTCCGCTCGCGGCACTGAAGCTTTCTTT.

The chain employs TRBV11-3 and TRBJ2-2; 7 bases align to TRBD1. J gave up 6 bases and V 5 bases, and 3 bases lay outside the gene matches. This CDR3 has 13 residues. Looked up from germline, CDR1 is SGHNT and CDR2 is YENEEA. The CDR3 sequence is CASSNQGAGELFF. CDR3 DNA sequence: TGTGCCAGCAGCAATCAGGGGGCCGGGGAGCTGTTTTTT.

V gene TRBV4-2 combines with J gene TRBJ2-1, with D possibly TRBD1 on 5 matching bases. CDR1 is LGHNA and CDR2 is YNFKEQ in the germline V gene. The CDR3 consists of 17 residues. The V and J ends lost 0 bases and 0 bases respectively, with 12 bases between them. CDR3 in DNA: TGTGCCAGCAGCCAAGATCCTGGCGACAGCTCCTACAATGAGCAGTTCTTC. Translation gives CASSQDPGDSSYNEQFF.

V is TRBV4-2 and J is TRBJ1-1, with D tentatively TRBD1 (5 bases). V dropped 1 base and J dropped 1 base, with 16 bases sitting between them. Looked up from germline, CDR1 is LGHNA and CDR2 is YNFKEQ. The CDR3 length is 17 residues. The CDR3 DNA sequence: TGTGCCAGCAGCCAAGGGTCGATCGGGGGGGAGAACACTGAAGCTTTCTTT. It yields the protein CASSQGSIGGENTEAFF.

V gene TRBV27 combines with J gene TRBJ1-2, with D unresolved. The germline V and J ends were trimmed by 4 bases and 4 bases, with 10 bases remaining between them. CDR3 size: 13 residues. In germline, CDR1 is MNHEY, CDR2 SMNVEV (reference sequence). The CDR3 reads CASSSGVSYGYTF. In nucleotides, the CDR3 is TGTGCCAGCAGTTCTGGAGTTTCCTATGGCTACACCTTC.

This clone came up a few times. J is TRBJ2-1 and V is TRBV10-3; 10 positions agree with TRBD2. With 7 bases clipped from V and 5 bases from J, the junction kept 5 bases outside the gene matches. The V gene's germline CDR1 is ENHRY and CDR2 SYGVKD. The CDR3 runs 14 residues. The CDR3 reads CAIKGTSVNNEQFF. DNA of the CDR3: TGTGCCATCAAGGGGACTAGCGTGAACAATGAGCAGTTCTTC.

This clone turned up a few times. The chain recombines TRBV5-6 with TRBJ1-5; 10 bases are shared with TRBD1. The CDR3 runs to 15 residues. V lost 5 bases and J lost 7; bases outside the gene matches: 9. Germline CDR1 reads SGHDT; CDR2 reads YYEEEE. DNA for the CDR3: TGTGCCAGCAGTATGGGGGACAGGGGACAACAGCCCCAGCATTTT. Protein product: CASSMGDRGQQPQHF. Using reference TRBV5-6 and TRBJ1-5 for the parts outside the CDR3, the full variable domain is DAGVTQSPTHLIKTRGQQVTLRCSPKSGHDTVSWYQQALGQGPQFIFQYYEEEERQRGNFPDRFSGHQFPNYSSELNVNALLLGDSALYLCASSMGDRGQQPQHFGDGTRLSIL.

The chain links TRBV30 to TRBJ1-1; 7 nucleotides match TRBD1. Germline lookup yields CDR1 GTSNPN and CDR2 SVGIG (reference sequence). The V and J ends lost 4 bases and 3 bases, in that order; junction bases with no gene match: 11. The CDR3 length is 15 residues. The CDR3 protein is CAWIPEDRAYTEAFF. For the CDR3, the DNA is TGTGCCTGGATCCCCGAAGACAGGGCATACACTGAAGCTTTCTTT.

The CDR3 spells CASSIVGRNTEAFF. Written as DNA, the CDR3 is TGTGCCAGTAGTATAGTGGGGAGGAACACTGAAGCTTTCTTT. V gene TRBV19 combines with J gene TRBJ1-1; D gene ambiguous. From germline, CDR1 is LNHDA and CDR2 SQIVND (reference sequence). The germline V and J ends were trimmed by 1 base and 1 base, with 7 bases remaining between them. The CDR3 consists of 14 residues.

The chain joins TRBV5-6 to TRBJ2-2; possible D gene TRBD1, 6 bases. Germline lookup yields CDR1 SGHDT and CDR2 YYEEEE. The CDR3 runs to 17 residues. Trimming pared 6 bases from V and 4 bases from J, leaving 22 bases between. The CDR3 coding sequence is TGTGCCAGCAACCCCCGGATAACAGGGACGAGCACCGGGGAGCTGTTTTTT. It yields the protein CASNPRITGTSTGELFF.

A single count supports this clone. V is TRBV2 and J is TRBJ1-2; 7 nucleotides line up with TRBD1. The length of the CDR3 is 15 residues. Germline CDR1 reads SNHLY; CDR2 reads FYNNEI. Unmatched junction bases numbered 7, after V lost 3 bases and J lost 3 bases. The CDR3 sequence is CASSDPTGWDYGYTF. The CDR3 DNA follows: TGTGCCAGCAGTGACCCGACAGGGTGGGACTATGGCTACACCTTC. The whole variable domain, filled in from reference TRBV2 and TRBJ1-2, reads EPEVTQTPSHQVTQMGQEVILRCVPISNHLYFYWYRQILGQKVEFLVSFYNNEISEKSEIFDDQFSVERPDGSNFTLKIRSTKLEDSAMYFCASSDPTGWDYGYTFGSGTRLTVV.